The 23 T cell receptor beta chains given below trace back to one sample, sequenced in a study of shared clonotypes between healthy human individuals. Naive CD8 cells lacked CD45RO and underwent positive selection for CCR7, leaving out terminally differentiated effector memory CD45RA+ cells. TCRdb keeps only in-frame clones here, not all; method: immunoSEQ multiplex PCR. The sample holds approximately 810,000 clones, over 90% seen once. Sequenced: naive CD8+ T cells sorted from blood. The receptors were sampled from a man aged 30 to 39 in good health.

This clone showed up just once. The rearrangement joins TRBV21-1 to TRBJ2-7; TRBD2 is the table's D call, not checked against the DNA. TRBV21-1 is annotated as a pseudogene. CDR3 size: 14 residues. The CDR3 protein is CASSKQLGTSGSMF. CDR3 sequence (DNA): TGTGCCAGCAGCAAACAACTAGGGACTAGCGGGAGTATGTTC.

In this sample, this clone turned up a few times. The sample contains more than one DNA sequence encoding this CDR3. The chain carries TRBV27 and TRBJ2-7; no firm D call. V was cut by 8 bases and J by 2 bases, with 4 bases left in between. Germline values: CDR1 MNHEY, CDR2 SMNVEV (reference sequence). The CDR3 runs 10 residues. The CDR3 DNA is TGTGCCAGCGGGACCTACGAGCAGTACTTC. Translation gives CASGTYEQYF.

The gene calls are TRBV12-2 and TRBJ2-2; the table's D call, TRBD2, was not checked against the DNA. TRBV12-2 is listed as a pseudogene. CDR3 length: 17 residues. The DNA for the CDR3 is TGTGCAAGTCGCCCGGGACTAGCGGACCTAGGGACCGGGGAGCTGTTTTTT. Its translation is CASRPGLADLGTGELFF.

V gene TRBV5-6 combines with J gene TRBJ2-3; TRBD2 might be the D (6 bases). V was pared by 4 bases and J by 6 bases, with 15 bases between. This CDR3 comprises 14 residues. CDR1 and CDR2 from the germline V gene are SGHDT and YYEEEE. DNA of the CDR3: TGTGCCAGCAGCCGCGGCGGAGGGCTTGATACGCAGTATTTT. It is translated as CASSRGGGLDTQYF.

The genes are TRBV9 and TRBJ1-1, with D unclear. Germline loops: CDR1 SGDLS, CDR2 YYNGEE. V dropped 7 bases and J dropped 4 bases, with 14 bases sitting between them. This CDR3 has 13 amino acids. The CDR3: CASGSSLPTEAFF. CDR3 bases: TGTGCCAGCGGGAGCAGTTTACCCACTGAAGCTTTCTTT.

This chain uses TRBV21-1 with TRBJ2-1; the DNA was not compared with TRBD2, the D call given in the table. TRBV21-1 is listed as a pseudogene. The CDR3 consists of 16 residues. The CDR3 coding sequence is TGTGCCAGCAGCAAAGGGGACGGGAGGGCCTACAATGAGCAGTTCTTC. Translated, it gives CASSKGDGRAYNEQFF.

This chain joins TRBV4-3 and TRBJ1-1; possibly TRBD1 for D (6 bases). Per germline, CDR1 LGHNA and CDR2 YSLEER. V was clipped by 3 bases and J by 1 base, with 6 bases between them. The CDR3 consists of 13 residues. The CDR3 here is CASSQGQNTEAFF. The CDR3 bases are TGCGCCAGCAGCCAGGGACAGAACACTGAAGCTTTCTTT.

Turning to this clone: Different DNA sequences within this sample yield the same CDR3. V gene TRBV7-9 combines with J gene TRBJ2-7; 8 bases are shared with TRBD1. Germline trimming cut 4 bases from V and 6 bases from J; bases unmatched to any gene: 2. Germline V gene data show CDR1 as SEHNR and CDR2 as FQNEAQ (reference sequence). The length of the CDR3 is 12 residues. The CDR3 region has the DNA TGTGCCAGCAGCTGGACAGGGCGCGAGCAGTACTTC. Its translation: CASSWTGREQYF. Based on the CDR3 plus reference TRBV7-9 and TRBJ2-7, the full variable domain is DTGVSQNPRHKITKRGQNVTFRCDPISEHNRLYWYRQTLGQGPEFLTYFQNEAQLEKSRLLSDRFSAERPKGSFSTLEIQRTEQGDSAMYLCASSWTGREQYFGPGTRLTVT.

V gene TRBV10-1 combines with J gene TRBJ1-1, with D maybe TRBD1 (5 bases). V lost 0 bases and J 4 bases, leaving 12 bases between the germline ends. Per germline, CDR1 WNHNN and CDR2 SYGVQD (reference sequence). The CDR3 consists of 15 residues. The CDR3 sequence is CASSESGMGPTEAFF. The DNA of the CDR3 is TGCGCCAGCAGTGAGTCCGGGATGGGGCCCACTGAAGCTTTCTTT.

This chain joins TRBV4-2 and TRBJ1-1; 8 bases fit TRBD1. V lost 0 bases to trimming and J lost 0 bases; unmatched junction nucleotides: 6. The germline gives CDR1 LGHNA, CDR2 YNFKEQ. This CDR3 has 17 residues. CDR3 residues: CASSQEDRVMVNTEAFF. The CDR3 region has the DNA TGTGCCAGCAGCCAAGAGGACAGGGTAATGGTGAACACTGAAGCTTTCTTT.

Concerning this clone itself: Other DNA sequences in the sample encode the same CDR3. This rearrangement joins TRBV7-6 to TRBJ1-1; D is unresolved. Germline V gene data show CDR1 as SGHVS and CDR2 as FNYEAQ. The germline V and J ends were trimmed by 5 bases and 5 bases, with 12 bases remaining between them. The CDR3 loop spans 13 amino acids. Here the CDR3 DNA reads TGTGCCAGCAGCCTGGCGGGGAATACTGAAGCTTTCTTT. Translating it yields CASSLAGNTEAFF.

This clone was found a few times. The chain couples TRBV12-2 to TRBJ1-2; TRBD1 was called by the table and not checked on the DNA. TRBV12-2 is marked as a pseudogene. The CDR3 sequence is 14 residues long. The CDR3 spells CASRWQGQLYGYTF. Here the CDR3 DNA reads TGTGCAAGTCGCTGGCAAGGACAGCTCTATGGCTACACCTTC.

Note on this clone: This sample also contains other DNA sequences that code for the same CDR3. The CDR3, as DNA: TGTGCCAGCAGGTTGTTCGGCGGGACCTCCTACGAGCAGTACTTC. Its protein product is CASRLFGGTSYEQYF. V usage is TRBV6-1 and J usage is TRBJ2-7; a possible D gene is TRBD2 (6 bases). This CDR3 spans 15 amino acids. The germline CDR1 and CDR2 sequences are MNHNS and SASEGT. V was shortened by 6 bases and J by 0 bases, with 15 bases between the two germline ends.

This chain joins TRBV4-3 and TRBJ1-5; D is ambiguous. The V gene lost 0 bases and the J gene lost 0 bases, with 9 bases spanning the gap. The CDR3 loop spans 16 amino acids. Per germline, CDR1 LGHNA and CDR2 YSLEER. This CDR3 is CASSQDGADSNQPQHF. For the CDR3, the DNA is TGCGCCAGCAGCCAAGATGGAGCGGATAGCAATCAGCCCCAGCATTTT.

V is TRBV28 and J is TRBJ1-5; D not certain. The CDR3 covers 18 residues. The germline CDR1 and CDR2 sequences are MDHEN and SYDVKM. Between the trimmed V and J ends, which lost 2 bases and 3 bases, there was a span of 20 bases. CDR3 bases: TGTGCCAGCAGTTTACCGTCTAACGCCACTTCATCCAATCAGCCCCAGCATTTT. Amino acid sequence: CASSLPSNATSSNQPQHF.

The J gene is TRBJ2-7, the V gene TRBV27; 12 bases are shared with TRBD2. Germline V gene sequence: CDR1 MNHEY, CDR2 SMNVEV (reference sequence). The ends lost 8 bases at V and 10 bases at J; junction bases unmatched: 15. The CDR3 extends over 15 amino acids. CDR3 bases: TGTGCCAGCTCAGTCCGGAGACTAGCGGGAGTCGGTCAGTACTTC. It yields the protein CASSVRRLAGVGQYF.

This clone has a single count. The rearrangement links TRBV28 to TRBJ1-1; a weak D match, TRBD1 (5 bases). The V end lost 10 bases, the J end lost 0 bases, and 30 bases lay between the germline ends. The CDR3 runs 19 residues. In germline, CDR1 is MDHEN, CDR2 SYDVKM. This CDR3 is CATLFEGGGRDFMNTEAFF. CDR3 coding DNA: TGTGCCACCCTGTTCGAGGGTGGGGGGAGGGACTTCATGAACACTGAAGCTTTCTTT.

This rearrangement joins TRBV29-1 to TRBJ1-1; D gene ambiguous. Germline V lookup: CDR1 SQVTM, CDR2 ANQGSEA. This CDR3 has 11 amino acids. The V end was cut by 6 bases, the J end by 7 bases, with 12 bases between. CDR3 residues: CSVPGRNEAFF. The CDR3 DNA reads TGCAGCGTCCCTGGACGGAATGAAGCTTTCTTT.

V usage is TRBV30 and J usage is TRBJ2-5, with 11 bases identical to TRBD2. Germline-derived CDR1 and CDR2 are GTSNPN and SVGIG (reference sequence). Unmatched junction bases numbered 18, after V lost 0 bases and J lost 0 bases. CDR3 size: 21 residues. The CDR3 sequence: CAWSVLFGLAGGTGYQETQYF. CDR3 DNA sequence: TGTGCCTGGAGTGTACTATTTGGGCTAGCGGGAGGCACAGGGTACCAAGAGACCCAGTACTTC.

The J gene is TRBJ2-7, the V gene TRBV6-6; D tentatively fits TRBD1 or TRBD2 (6 bases each). V was trimmed by 2 bases and J by 5 bases, leaving 19 bases between them. There are 16 residues in the CDR3. CDR1 is MNHNY and CDR2 is SVGAGI in the germline V gene (reference sequence). CDR3 nucleotide sequence: TGTGCCAGCAGTTACCTAAACAGGGTAGGAGGGCACGAGCAGTACTTC. It yields the protein CASSYLNRVGGHEQYF.

The V call is TRBV19, the J call TRBJ2-1; 12 bases are shared with TRBD2. Trimming cost V 5 bases and J 9 bases; bases outside gene matches: 5. This CDR3 is 14 amino acids long. Looked up from germline, CDR1 is LNHDA and CDR2 is SQIVND (reference sequence). This CDR3 is CASSGASGRGEQFF. CDR3 sequence (DNA): TGTGCCAGTAGTGGGGCTAGCGGGAGGGGTGAGCAGTTCTTC.

For the CDR3, the DNA is TGTGCCAGCAGTTACCCCGGACAGGGGGCCTACGAGCAGTACTTC. Amino acid sequence: CASSYPGQGAYEQYF. The chain links TRBV6-5 to TRBJ2-7; 10 bases align to TRBD1. The CDR3 contains 15 residues. Trimming at V came to 2 bases and at J to 2 bases, leaving 3 bases not matched to a gene. Germline loops: CDR1 MNHEY, CDR2 SVGAGI.

The CDR3 nucleotides read TGTGCCAGCAGTTTATGGCGGGACTACGAGCAGTACTTC. Protein: CASSLWRDYEQYF. This rearrangement joins TRBV27 to TRBJ2-7; a possible D gene is TRBD2 (6 bases). The CDR3 totals 13 residues. The germline V gene encodes CDR1 MNHEY and CDR2 SMNVEV (reference sequence). The germline V and J ends were trimmed by 1 base and 3 bases, with 7 bases remaining between them.